The sequence of this T cell receptor (beta chain) was determined in a study of post-analysis software for immune sequencing data. The study's findings and limits: Patients carried roughly 5 TRBV segments more frequently than controls did, and TRBV5-6, TRBV5-1 and TRBV20-1 were among them. When compared against controls, multiple sclerosis patients showed significantly lower normalized Chao1 diversity.

This CDR3 region has 15 residues. Germline loops: CDR1 MNHNS, CDR2 SASEGT. V lost 7 bases, J lost 2 bases, and 10 bases stayed unmatched. As for this clonotype: Its antigen is currently unknown.

Unique molecular identifiers tagged the TCR beta cDNA libraries. TCRdb reprocessed the PCR reads via MiXCR and lists one record per CDR3 protein. This table holds roughly 180,000 distinct CDR3 sequences, over 25% found once. The sequence came from a girl between 5 and 17 years old with multiple sclerosis. The sample taken for sequencing was blood. The chain joins TRBV6-1 to TRBJ2-7; 8 nucleotides match TRBD2. The chain's CDR3 is CASTSRLAGTYEQYF. DNA of the CDR3: TGTGCCAGCACCTCGAGGCTAGCGGGTACCTACGAGCAGTACTTC.